One and the same sample provided the 6 T cell receptor beta chains below, sequenced in a study of cytomegalovirus exposure and HLA in healthy donors. The PCR made use of 60 Vbeta and 13 Jbeta primers. The assay was immunoSEQ multiplex PCR, and TCRdb's table has in-frame clones only and misses some. The sample comprises more than 90,000 clones, roughly 80% of which are singletons, and 22% rests with the top ten. Material: PBMCs. The receptor set was obtained from a man aged 25-45 years in good health and CMV-seropositive.

This sequence joins TRBV6-5 and TRBJ1-5, with a tentative D call TRBD1 (5 bases). V lost 4 bases and J lost 0, with 10 bases in between. From germline, CDR1 is MNHEY and CDR2 SVGAGI. CDR3 length: 15 residues. The CDR3 loop is CASSWTRDSNQPQHF. CDR3 in DNA: TGTGCCAGCAGTTGGACACGCGATAGCAATCAGCCCCAGCATTTT.

This clone showed up just once. The V call is TRBV15, the J call TRBJ2-3; D remains ambiguous. The ends were cut back, 1 base at V and 6 bases at J, with 5 bases in the middle. The CDR3 spans 12 residues. Germline V gives CDR1 LNHNV, CDR2 YYDKDF (reference sequence). The CDR3: CATSRVRDTQYF. The DNA for the CDR3 is TGTGCCACCAGCAGAGTGAGGGATACGCAGTATTTT.

The V gene is TRBV5-6, the J gene TRBJ1-6; TRBD1 is a possible D gene (5 bases). Deletions cut 4 bases from V and 10 bases from J, with 21 bases between. The CDR3 length is 16 residues. Per the germline V gene, CDR1 is SGHDT and CDR2 is YYEEEE. The DNA of the CDR3 is TGTGCCAGCAGCCCGATCGCGGCAGGGCTAGGATCACCCCTCCACTTT. This translates into CASSPIAAGLGSPLHF.

J is TRBJ2-5 and V is TRBV5-1; D possibly corresponds to TRBD2 (6 bases). CDR3 length: 14 amino acids. CDR1 is SGHRS and CDR2 is YFSETQ in the germline V gene. Trimming pared 0 bases from V and 0 bases from J, leaving 6 bases between. Here the CDR3 DNA reads TGCGCCAGCAGCTTGGGGGACTACCAAGAGACCCAGTACTTC. Translating gives CASSLGDYQETQYF.

The chain joins TRBV28 to TRBJ2-5; 9 bases fit TRBD1. The length of the CDR3 is 17 residues. Germline V lookup: CDR1 MDHEN, CDR2 SYDVKM. V trimming: 4 bases; J trimming: 5 bases; junction bases outside the gene matches: 14. CDR3 sequence reads: CASSSELTGGGRETQYF. The DNA for the CDR3 is TGTGCCAGCAGTTCTGAACTTACAGGGGGCGGTCGGGAGACCCAGTACTTC. The whole variable domain, remainder taken from reference TRBV28 and TRBJ2-5, is DVKVTQSSRYLVKRTGEKVFLECVQDMDHENMFWYRQDPGLGLRLIYFSYDVKMKEKGDIPEGYSVSREKKERFSLILESASTNQTSMYLCASSSELTGGGRETQYFGPGTRLLVL.

The chain uses TRBV5-1 and TRBJ2-5, with 10 bases identical to TRBD2. The J call may not be correct, given that the DNA end is closer to TRBJ2-7. CDR1 is SGHRS, CDR2 YFSETQ, per germline. The CDR3 spans 16 residues. The CDR3 sequence: CASSWGTSAPSYEQYF. CDR3 bases: TGCGCCAGCAGCTGGGGGACTAGCGCACCCTCCTACGAGCAGTACTTC.